The text below deals with one TCR beta chain. Its antigen is as yet unknown. This specimen comes from a study of blood T cells in healthy people across ages. Study-level findings and limits: In long-lived donors, naive CD4+ cell counts and diversity exceeded those of aged donors.

Sample-barcoded 5' priming and a J-beta primer mix drove a second PCR of about 6 to 12 cycles. TCRdb ran MiXCR on the 5' RACE reads and lists one entry per CDR3 protein. The sample holds approximately 2,000,000 distinct CDR3 sequences; roughly two fifths are singletons and the top ten take more than 20%. Germline CDR1 DFQATT, CDR2 SNEGSKA (reference sequence). The junction had 6 bases not matched to a gene; V was cut back by 3 bases and J by 5 bases. CDR3 length: 14 residues. The TCR originated in a human donor in good health. The chain has TRBV20-1 and TRBJ2-3, with 9 bases fitting TRBD1. The sequencing sample was made of blood. CDR3 residues: CSASRDREEDTQYF. The CDR3 region has the DNA TGCAGTGCTAGCCGGGACAGGGAGGAAGATACGCAGTATTTT.